This entry lists 26 T cell receptor beta chains sequenced from one sample in a study of human T cells and chemical hapten exposure. Described time point: pre-sensitization, week 0. Stated treatment: therapeutic diphenylcyclopropenone sensitization with weekly scalp DPC. TCRdb ran MiXCR on the RACE reads and lists one entry per CDR3 protein. The sample lists 250,000 or so distinct CDR3 sequences, roughly 8% occurring once. The sample consisted of whole blood, taken in connection with sensitization to the hapten diphenylcyclopropenone (DPC). The receptor set was obtained from a man younger than 30 with alopecia areata. Some clones in this sample may be carry-over from other donors' samples.

This clonotype was recorded many times. The chain is built from TRBV6-2 or TRBV6-3 and TRBJ2-7, with D possibly called TRBD1 or TRBD2 (5 bases each). Germline CDR1 is MNHEY and CDR2 is SVGEGT. Between the trimmed V and J ends, which lost 6 bases and 0 bases, there was a span of 36 bases. The length of the CDR3 is 22 residues. CDR3 in amino acids: CASRRSRGGLARDGFFSYEQYF. CDR3 sequence (DNA): TGTGCCAGCAGGCGGTCCCGAGGTGGACTGGCCAGGGACGGATTTTTCTCCTACGAGCAGTACTTC.

The gene calls are TRBV6-5 and TRBJ2-7; 10 bases map to TRBD1. This CDR3 region has 14 residues. J gave up 8 bases and V 5 bases, and 9 bases lay outside the gene matches. Germline values: CDR1 MNHEY, CDR2 SVGAGI. CDR3 DNA: TGTGCCAGCAGTACCGGACAGGGGGAAGTGAAGCAGTACGTC. This gives the protein CASSTGQGEVKQYV.

This clonotype has only a few counts. The J gene is TRBJ2-7, the V gene TRBV6-5, with TRBD2 matching over 10 bases. Germline CDR1 and CDR2: MNHEY and SVGAGI. This CDR3 region has 13 residues. With V trimmed by 8 bases and J by 6 bases, 7 bases remained unmatched. The CDR3 bases are TGTGCCAGCGTCAGGGGACTAGCGCTCGAGCAGTACGTC. Protein: CASVRGLALEQYV.

This chain joins TRBV5-4 and TRBJ2-1; the match to TRBD2 covers 15 bases. V gave up 4 bases and J gave up 5 bases; unmatched junction bases: 4. Germline-derived CDR1 and CDR2 are SGHNT and YYREEE (reference sequence). This CDR3 is built from 16 residues. CDR3 DNA sequence: TGTGCCAGCAGCGCGGGACTAGCGGGGGGAGACAATGAGCAGTTCTTC. This codes for CASSAGLAGGDNEQFF.

This rearrangement joins TRBV6-5 to TRBJ1-2; unclear D gene. V lost 9 bases, J lost 4 bases, and 12 bases lay in between. There are 12 residues in the CDR3. Looked up from germline, CDR1 is MNHEY and CDR2 is SVGAGI. CDR3 in DNA: TGTGCCAGTCACAACGCCTTCTATGGCTACACCTTC. It specifies CASHNAFYGYTF.

In this sample, this clonotype turned up a few times. This chain joins TRBV27 and TRBJ1-6; 7 nucleotides align to TRBD1. The V gene end was trimmed by 6 bases and the J gene end by 9 bases; junction bases not matched to a gene: 14. Germline values: CDR1 MNHEY, CDR2 SMNVEV (reference sequence). The CDR3 is 16 residues long. CDR3 DNA: TGTGCCAGCAGCCGAGGAGGGGGCGAAGTTGGTTCACCCCTCCACTTT. This encodes CASSRGGGEVGSPLHF.

This clonotype was detected a few times. The CDR3 DNA follows: TGCGCCAGCAGCACCACAGGGCTAAGAGGCTACACCTTC. It specifies CASSTTGLRGYTF. The V and J genes are TRBV5-1 and TRBJ1-2; tentatively, D is TRBD1 (6 bases). The CDR3 runs to 13 residues. V dropped 4 bases and J dropped 8 bases, with 15 bases sitting between them. Per germline, CDR1 SGHRS and CDR2 YFSETQ.

The chain joins TRBV7-2 to TRBJ2-3, with D perhaps being TRBD1 or TRBD2 (6 bases each). This CDR3 has 16 residues. Germline V gene lookup returns CDR1 SGHTA and CDR2 FQGNSA. The ends were cut back, 1 base at V and 7 bases at J, with 18 bases in the middle. CDR3 sequence: CASSLGFSGAYNTQYF. The CDR3 DNA reads as TGTGCCAGCAGCTTAGGGTTCTCGGGGGCTTATAATACGCAGTATTTT.

The J gene is TRBJ1-1, the V gene TRBV7-9; D is possibly TRBD1 (6 bases). Germline-derived CDR1 and CDR2 are SEHNR and FQNEAQ (reference sequence). V gave up 0 bases and J gave up 1 base, with 21 bases separating them. This CDR3 region has 19 residues. In DNA, the CDR3 is TGTGCCAGCAGCTTAGCGGAGTCCGTAGTGCGGGGACAGAACACTGAAGCTTTCTTT. Protein sequence: CASSLAESVVRGQNTEAFF. Full variable domain (remainder filled in from reference TRBV7-9 and TRBJ1-1): DTGVSQNPRHKITKRGQNVTFRCDPISEHNRLYWYRQTLGQGPEFLTYFQNEAQLEKSRLLSDRFSAERPKGSFSTLEIQRTEQGDSAMYLCASSLAESVVRGQNTEAFFGQGTRLTVV.

The chain links TRBV24-1 to TRBJ1-5; 8 positions agree with TRBD1. The trim removed 9 bases at V and 2 bases at J, leaving 8 bases unmatched. Germline V gives CDR1 KGHDR, CDR2 SFDVKD. This CDR3 has 15 amino acids. The DNA for the CDR3 is TGTGCCACCGCGGAGGGGACAGGCGGCAATCAGCCCCAGCATTTT. It translates to CATAEGTGGNQPQHF.

This clonotype came up a few times. This chain links TRBV10-1 with TRBJ2-3, with TRBD2 identical over 8 bases. Germline CDR1 is WNHNN and CDR2 is SYGVQD (reference sequence). The CDR3 runs to 15 residues. The junction had 2 bases not matched to a gene; V was cut back by 0 bases and J by 3 bases. CDR3 in DNA: TGCGCCAGCAGTGAGTCGGGCGGGGGGACAGATACGCAGTATTTT. Its protein is CASSESGGGTDTQYF.

This clonotype was seen only a few times. The V gene is TRBV5-1, the J gene TRBJ1-1; 7 bases match TRBD1. CDR1 and CDR2 (germline): SGHRS, YFSETQ. V shed 2 bases, J shed 5 bases, and the junction held 9 bases outside the gene matches. The CDR3 contains 15 residues. CDR3 protein: CASSLQGPSSTEAFF. The CDR3 DNA follows: TGCGCCAGCAGCTTACAGGGGCCTTCGTCTACTGAAGCTTTCTTT.

Ten or more counts support this clonotype. This chain uses TRBV10-3 with TRBJ2-3; D gene unclear. CDR1 and CDR2 from the germline V gene are ENHRY and SYGVKD. The CDR3 contains 13 residues. The germline V and J ends were trimmed by 11 bases and 4 bases, with 16 bases remaining between them. In DNA form, the CDR3 reads TGTGCCTCAGAGGACGAGAAGGCAGATACGCAGTATTTT. Protein: CASEDEKADTQYF.

V gene TRBV12-3 or TRBV12-4 combines with J gene TRBJ2-1; 8 bases line up with TRBD1. Losses at the gene ends were 5 bases for V and 8 bases for J; bases not matched to a gene: 8. The CDR3 sequence is 14 residues long. The CDR3, as DNA: TGTGCCAGCAGTCGGACAGGGTTCGGGGATGAGCAGTTCTTC. Translating it yields CASSRTGFGDEQFF.

The sample holds a few counts of this clonotype. This chain joins TRBV6-5 and TRBJ1-1; D unclear. Germline assignment: CDR1 MNHEY and CDR2 SVGAGI. The CDR3 consists of 13 residues. Trimming shortened V by 7 bases and J by 1 base, and 10 bases separated the two germline ends. The CDR3 nucleotides read TGTGCCAGCATCAACGGCAGGAACACTGAAGCTTTCTTT. Its protein is CASINGRNTEAFF.

This chain connects TRBV21-1 to TRBJ2-7. TRBV21-1 is shown as a pseudogene. The CDR3 is 12 amino acids. CDR3: CASSKRFYEQYV. CDR3 nucleotide sequence: TGTGCCAGCAGCAAAAGATTCTACGAGCAGTACGTC.

This clonotype was counted ten times or more. The rearrangement joins TRBV11-1 to TRBJ2-5; D call uncertain. CDR3 length: 12 residues. Trimming stripped 5 bases from V and 4 bases from J, with 8 bases between. From germline, CDR1 is SGHAT and CDR2 FQDESV (reference sequence). CDR3 nucleotides: TGTGCCAGCAGCCCTCGCCGAGAGACCCAGTACTTC. This encodes CASSPRRETQYF.

This clonotype has just a few counts. This chain joins TRBV5-1 and TRBJ2-1; 7 bases align to TRBD2. Trimming at V came to 1 base and at J to 5 bases, leaving 6 bases not matched to a gene. Germline V lookup: CDR1 SGHRS, CDR2 YFSETQ. CDR3 length: 15 residues. CDR3: CASSLTSVPHNEQFF. CDR3 sequence (DNA): TGCGCCAGCAGCTTGACTAGCGTACCCCACAATGAGCAGTTCTTC.

This clonotype was picked up a small number of times. The chain recombines TRBV4-3 with TRBJ2-4, with D possibly being TRBD2 (6 bases). The germline V gene has CDR1 LGHNA and CDR2 YSLEER. The CDR3 has 17 amino acids. Trimming took 4 bases from V and 7 from J, leaving 23 bases between them. CDR3 protein: CASSPRPQGSGDNIQYF. CDR3 nucleotide sequence: TGCGCCAGCAGCCCACGCCCCCAGGGTAGCGGTGACAACATTCAGTACTTC.

This clonotype was counted between two and nine times. CDR3 bases: TGCAGCGCCACCTCGACCGGGACATCTACTTATGGCTACACCTTC. Protein product: CSATSTGTSTYGYTF. The chain employs TRBV29-1 and TRBJ1-2; TRBD1 is a possible D gene (6 bases). The CDR3 contains 15 residues. V shed 7 bases and J shed 5 bases, with 23 bases lying between them. Germline CDR1 reads SQVTM; CDR2 reads ANQGSEA.

This rearrangement joins TRBV2 to TRBJ2-7; 7 bases line up with TRBD1. The V and J ends lost 1 base and 2 bases, in that order; junction bases with no gene match: 5. The CDR3 is 15 amino acids. Germline loops: CDR1 SNHLY, CDR2 FYNNEI. CDR3 nucleotide sequence: TGTGCCAGCAGTGAAGGACAGGGTTTGACCTACGAGCAGTACTTC. It specifies CASSEGQGLTYEQYF.

V is TRBV10-2 and J is TRBJ2-3; tentatively, D is TRBD2 (5 bases). Per germline, CDR1 WSHSY and CDR2 SAAADI. The CDR3 runs to 13 residues. Trimming stripped 3 bases from V and 10 bases from J, with 14 bases between. As DNA, the CDR3 is TGCGCCAGCAGTGAAGTCCGGTCCGGGGCGCAGTATTTT. Translating gives CASSEVRSGAQYF.

This clonotype was seen repeatedly, ten times or more. The chain couples TRBV4-3 to TRBJ2-6; the match to TRBD1 covers 7 bases. This CDR3 has 16 amino acids. The V gene end was trimmed by 4 bases and the J gene end by 2 bases; junction bases not matched to a gene: 5. Germline CDR1 LGHNA, CDR2 YSLEER. Written as DNA, the CDR3 is TGCGCCAGCAGCCCGACGACAGGGACTGGGGCCAACGTCCTGACTTTC. Protein sequence: CASSPTTGTGANVLTF.

The rearrangement joins TRBV12-1 to TRBJ1-6. TRBV12-1 is noted as a pseudogene. This CDR3 comprises 16 residues. CDR3 sequence (DNA): TGTGCCAGCAGCTTGGAAAAGGGTGCGGTGGATTCACCCCTCCACTTT. Its protein product is CASSLEKGAVDSPLHF.

This chain links TRBV5-1 with TRBJ1-3; D might be TRBD1 (5 bases). CDR1 is SGHRS, CDR2 YFSETQ, per germline. The CDR3 consists of 16 residues. V was cut by 0 bases and J by 0 bases, with 10 bases left in between. The DNA of the CDR3 is TGCGCCAGCAGCTTGGCCGGGGCGGTCTCTGGAAACACCATATATTTT. This encodes CASSLAGAVSGNTIYF.

CDR3 amino acids: CSARARDQHPDTQYF. CDR3 nucleotides: TGCAGTGCTAGAGCCCGGGACCAGCACCCAGATACGCAGTATTTT. The genes are TRBV20-1 and TRBJ2-3, with D tentatively TRBD1 or TRBD2 (5 bases each). Trimming took 1 base from V and 4 from J, leaving 15 bases between them. The germline V gene has CDR1 DFQATT and CDR2 SNEGSKA (reference sequence). This CDR3 has 15 residues.